The source of this TCR beta chain is a study of T cell responses to AZD1222 COVID-19 vaccine (dated by TCRdb to the early 2020s). In terms of the full investigation: AZD1222 recipients with second doses at about 4 weeks or about 12 weeks were pooled, because spike-specific TCR depth and breadth did not differ between schedules. A total of more than 230 trial participants underwent TCR sequencing, of whom some 200 had received two doses of AZD1222 and around 26 had received two doses of the MenACWY control vaccine. Trial participants were enrolled by age into 18-55, 56-69 and 70-plus year subgroups, with roughly 160, 29 and 62 TCR-sequenced participants respectively. General findings and caveats noted by the study authors: After two AZD1222 doses, spike-specific TCR breadth and depth were significantly higher than at day 0 and than in MenACWY recipients. In the small 56-69-year group, the increase in depth fell short of significance, most likely because of low power. The vaccine-associated CD4 TCRs covered the entire spike protein, and the dominant responses fell in regions 160-218 and 743-854. Participants were mostly white British, with more females than males. The authors suggested clonal diversity may have been underestimated. Conclusions about previously exposed vaccinees are limited because only six or seven AZD1222 recipients were SARS-CoV-2 seropositive at baseline. Reportedly, close to half of the unique spike-specific TCRs recognized epitopes lying outside the regions that are mutated in the B.1.351 and B.1.1.7 variants. Because no day 14 peak-response samples were available, the repertoires could be characterized only after the peak T cell response.

Between the V and J ends, shortened by 1 base and 4 bases respectively, the junction contains 17 bases. CDR1 and CDR2, looked up from the germline V gene, are SGHAT and FQNNGV. The CDR3 runs 17 residues from the cysteine to the phenylalanine. The only DNA kept is the CDR3, 51 bases in frame from the first base. The CDR3 regions of human TCRbeta chains were subjected to immunosequencing. The authors' analysis ran thus. TCRs in the repertoires were compared against a reference library of SARS-CoV-2-specific TCRs that had been generated with the MIRA antigen-specificity platform. Breadth was defined as the fraction of unique TCRs that were SARS-CoV-2-associated, and depth was defined as the fraction of total T cells that were SARS-CoV-2-associated. Using the MIRA data, each spike-specific TCR was assigned both to the spike region to which the TCR was reactive and to a CD4 or CD8 class. Log10-transformed breadth and depth values were compared by one-way ANOVA with Sidak's multiple comparisons tests. As stored in TCRdb, this immuneACCESS dataset retains in-frame rearrangements with V and J assigned. A fraction of the clones does not appear; measured against another copy, unresolved V genes explain less than half of the discrepancy, and the remainder lacks a known reason. V, J and clone size are taken as reported in that table, and D and trimming were inferred from the DNA itself. The sample data list about 99,000 clones, and approximately 89% of these were observed just once. The ten biggest clones cover under 20% of the sample.

The time point label here, explained by the study, means: baseline before first vaccination. Vaccinee samples came from UK trials COV001 and COV002, including a single-blind randomized controlled phase 2/3 trial of AZD1222 (ChAdOx1 nCoV-19) in healthy adults. For TCRbeta chain sequencing, PBMC samples were collected from trial participants at day 0 and at day 28 after the second dose. Comments on this clone: What antigen it recognizes has not been identified. It has no much larger one-base neighbor in the sample; base qualities were not kept.

The sample in question was peripheral blood, obtained on day 0 of AZD1222 vaccination. The chain is encoded by TRBV11-2 joined to TRBJ1-3; the best D guess is TRBD1, with 5 bases matching. The TCR originated in an adult in good health. The DNA reads TGTGCCAGCAGCTTAGGCCTACTCAGGGATGCGGGAAACACCATATATTTT. The translation is CASSLGLLRDAGNTIYF.